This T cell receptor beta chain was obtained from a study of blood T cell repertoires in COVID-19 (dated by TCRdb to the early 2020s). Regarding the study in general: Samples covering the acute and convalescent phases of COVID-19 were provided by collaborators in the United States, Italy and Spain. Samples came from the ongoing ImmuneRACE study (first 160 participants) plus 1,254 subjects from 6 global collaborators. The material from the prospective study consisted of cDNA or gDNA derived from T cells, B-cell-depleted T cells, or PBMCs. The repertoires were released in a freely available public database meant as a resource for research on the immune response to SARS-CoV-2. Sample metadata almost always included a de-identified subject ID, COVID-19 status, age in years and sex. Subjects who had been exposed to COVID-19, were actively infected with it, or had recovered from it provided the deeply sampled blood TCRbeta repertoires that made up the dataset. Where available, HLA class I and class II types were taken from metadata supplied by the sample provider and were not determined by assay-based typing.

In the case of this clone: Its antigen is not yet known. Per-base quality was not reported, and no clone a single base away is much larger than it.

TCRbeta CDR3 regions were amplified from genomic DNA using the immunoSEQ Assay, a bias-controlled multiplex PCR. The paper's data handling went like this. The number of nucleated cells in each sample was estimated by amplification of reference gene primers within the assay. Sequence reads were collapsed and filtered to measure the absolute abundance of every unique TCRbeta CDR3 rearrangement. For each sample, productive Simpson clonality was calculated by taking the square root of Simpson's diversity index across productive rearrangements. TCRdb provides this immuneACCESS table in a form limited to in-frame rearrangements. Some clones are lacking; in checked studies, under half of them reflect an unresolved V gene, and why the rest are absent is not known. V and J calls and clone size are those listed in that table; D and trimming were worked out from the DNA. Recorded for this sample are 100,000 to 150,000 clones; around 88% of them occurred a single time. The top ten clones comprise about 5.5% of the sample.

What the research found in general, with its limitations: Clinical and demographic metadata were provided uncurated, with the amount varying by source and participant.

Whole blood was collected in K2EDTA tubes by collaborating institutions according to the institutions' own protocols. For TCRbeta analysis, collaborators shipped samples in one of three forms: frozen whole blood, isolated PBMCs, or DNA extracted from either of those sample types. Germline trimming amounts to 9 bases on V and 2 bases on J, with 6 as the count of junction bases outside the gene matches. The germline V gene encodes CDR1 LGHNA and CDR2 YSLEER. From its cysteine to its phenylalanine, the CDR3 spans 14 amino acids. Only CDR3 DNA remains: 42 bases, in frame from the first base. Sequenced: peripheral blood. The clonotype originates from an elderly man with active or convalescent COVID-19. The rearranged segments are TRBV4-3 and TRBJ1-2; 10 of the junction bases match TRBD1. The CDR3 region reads CASSAGQGNYGYTF. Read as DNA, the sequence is TGCGCCAGTAGTGCGGGACAGGGGAACTATGGCTACACCTTC.